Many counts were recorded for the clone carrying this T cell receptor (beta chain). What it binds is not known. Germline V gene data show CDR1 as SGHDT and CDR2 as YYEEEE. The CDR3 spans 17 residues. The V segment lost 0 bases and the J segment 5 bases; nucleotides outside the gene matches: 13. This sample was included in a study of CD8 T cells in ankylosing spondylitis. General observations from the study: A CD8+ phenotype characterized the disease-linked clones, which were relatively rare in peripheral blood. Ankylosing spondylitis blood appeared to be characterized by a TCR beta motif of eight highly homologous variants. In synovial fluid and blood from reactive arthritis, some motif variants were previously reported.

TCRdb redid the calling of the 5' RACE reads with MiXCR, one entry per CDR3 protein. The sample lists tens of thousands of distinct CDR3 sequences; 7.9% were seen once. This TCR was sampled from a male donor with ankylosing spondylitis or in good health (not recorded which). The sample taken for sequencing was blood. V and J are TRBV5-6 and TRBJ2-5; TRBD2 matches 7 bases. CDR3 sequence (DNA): TGTGCCAGCAGCTTGGGGTGGACTAGGCCATCGAAGGAGACCCAGTACTTC. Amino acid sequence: CASSLGWTRPSKETQYF.